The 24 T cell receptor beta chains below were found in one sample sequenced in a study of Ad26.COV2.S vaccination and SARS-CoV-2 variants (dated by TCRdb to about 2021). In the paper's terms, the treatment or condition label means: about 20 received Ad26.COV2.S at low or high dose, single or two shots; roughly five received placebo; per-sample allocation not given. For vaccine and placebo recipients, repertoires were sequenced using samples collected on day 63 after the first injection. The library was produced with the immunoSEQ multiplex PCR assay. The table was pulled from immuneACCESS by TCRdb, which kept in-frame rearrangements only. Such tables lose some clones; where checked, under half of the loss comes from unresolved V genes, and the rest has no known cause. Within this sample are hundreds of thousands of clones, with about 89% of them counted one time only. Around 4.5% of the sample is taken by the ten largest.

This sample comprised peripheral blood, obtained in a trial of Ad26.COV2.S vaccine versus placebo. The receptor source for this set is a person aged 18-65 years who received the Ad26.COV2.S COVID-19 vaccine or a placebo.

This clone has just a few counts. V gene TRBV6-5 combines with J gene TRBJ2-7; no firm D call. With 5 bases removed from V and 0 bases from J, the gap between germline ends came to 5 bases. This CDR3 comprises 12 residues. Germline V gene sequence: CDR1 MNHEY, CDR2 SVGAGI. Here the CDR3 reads CASSKGSYEQYF. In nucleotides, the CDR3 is TGTGCCAGCAGTAAGGGCTCCTACGAGCAGTACTTC.

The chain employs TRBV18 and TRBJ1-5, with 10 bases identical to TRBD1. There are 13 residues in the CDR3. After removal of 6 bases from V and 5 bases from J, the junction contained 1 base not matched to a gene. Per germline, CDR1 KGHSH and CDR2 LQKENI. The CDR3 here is CASSGQGYQPQHF. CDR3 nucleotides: TGTGCCAGCTCGGGACAGGGGTATCAGCCCCAGCATTTT.

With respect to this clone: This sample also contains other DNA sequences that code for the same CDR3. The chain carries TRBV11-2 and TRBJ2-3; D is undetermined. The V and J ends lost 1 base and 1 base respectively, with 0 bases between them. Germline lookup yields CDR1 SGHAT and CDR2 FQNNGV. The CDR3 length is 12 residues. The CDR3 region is CASSLGTDTQYF. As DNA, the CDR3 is TGTGCCAGCAGCTTAGGCACAGATACGCAGTATTTT.

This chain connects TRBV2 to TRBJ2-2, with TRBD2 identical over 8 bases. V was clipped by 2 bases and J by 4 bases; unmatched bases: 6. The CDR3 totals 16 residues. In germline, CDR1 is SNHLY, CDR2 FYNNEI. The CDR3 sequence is CASSERLAGLTGELFF. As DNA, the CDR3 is TGTGCCAGCAGTGAAAGGTTAGCGGGACTCACCGGGGAGCTGTTTTTT.

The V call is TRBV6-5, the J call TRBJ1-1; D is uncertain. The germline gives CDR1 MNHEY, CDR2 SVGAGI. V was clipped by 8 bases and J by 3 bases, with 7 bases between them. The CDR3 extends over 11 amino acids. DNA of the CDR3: TGTGCCAGCGGCAGAGACACTGAAGCTTTCTTT. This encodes CASGRDTEAFF.

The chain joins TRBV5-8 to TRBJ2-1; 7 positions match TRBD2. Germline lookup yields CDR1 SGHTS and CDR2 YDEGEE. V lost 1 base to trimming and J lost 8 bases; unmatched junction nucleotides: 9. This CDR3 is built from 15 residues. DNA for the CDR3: TGTGCCAGCAGCTTGTTGGAGACGACTAGCCATGAGCAGTTCTTC. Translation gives CASSLLETTSHEQFF.

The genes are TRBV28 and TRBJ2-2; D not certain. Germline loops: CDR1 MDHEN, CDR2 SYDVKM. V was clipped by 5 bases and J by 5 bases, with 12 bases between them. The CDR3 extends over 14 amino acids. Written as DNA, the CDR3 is TGTGCCAGCAGTCCACCCAGCATGACCGGGGAGCTGTTTTTT. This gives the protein CASSPPSMTGELFF.

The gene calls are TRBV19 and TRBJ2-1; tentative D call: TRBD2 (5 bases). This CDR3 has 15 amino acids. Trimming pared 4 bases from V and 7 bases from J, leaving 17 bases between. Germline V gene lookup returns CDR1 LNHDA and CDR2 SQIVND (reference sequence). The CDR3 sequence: CASSNQYYRGNEQFF. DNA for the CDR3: TGTGCCAGTAGTAATCAGTACTACCGAGGGAATGAGCAGTTCTTC.

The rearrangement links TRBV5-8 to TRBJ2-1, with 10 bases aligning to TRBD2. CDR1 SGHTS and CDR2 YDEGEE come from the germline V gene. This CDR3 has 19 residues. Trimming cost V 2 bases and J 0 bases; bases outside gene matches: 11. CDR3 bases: TGTGCCAGCAGCTTCTGGGCTAGCGGGGGCGATAGCTCCTACAATGAGCAGTTCTTC. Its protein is CASSFWASGGDSSYNEQFF.

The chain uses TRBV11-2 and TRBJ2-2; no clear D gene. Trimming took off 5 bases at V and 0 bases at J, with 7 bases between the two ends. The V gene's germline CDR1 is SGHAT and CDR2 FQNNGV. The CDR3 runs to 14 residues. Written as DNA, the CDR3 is TGTGCCAGCAGCGGTTACACGAACACCGGGGAGCTGTTTTTT. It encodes CASSGYTNTGELFF.

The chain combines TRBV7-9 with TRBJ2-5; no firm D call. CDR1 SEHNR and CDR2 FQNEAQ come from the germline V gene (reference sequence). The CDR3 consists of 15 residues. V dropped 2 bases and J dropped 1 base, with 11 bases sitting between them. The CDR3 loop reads CASSLLLRTQETQYF. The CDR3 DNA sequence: TGTGCCAGCAGCTTATTGCTTAGAACCCAAGAGACCCAGTACTTC.

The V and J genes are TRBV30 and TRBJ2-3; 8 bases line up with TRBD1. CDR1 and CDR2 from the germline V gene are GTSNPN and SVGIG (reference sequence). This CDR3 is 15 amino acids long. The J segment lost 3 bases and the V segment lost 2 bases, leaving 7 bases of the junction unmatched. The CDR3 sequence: CAWSTTGGSTDTQYF. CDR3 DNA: TGTGCCTGGAGTACAACAGGGGGGAGTACAGATACGCAGTATTTT.

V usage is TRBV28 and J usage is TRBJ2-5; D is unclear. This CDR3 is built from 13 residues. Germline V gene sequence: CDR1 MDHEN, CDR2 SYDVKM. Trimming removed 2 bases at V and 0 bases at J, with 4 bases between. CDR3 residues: CASSLGHQETQYF. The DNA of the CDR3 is TGTGCCAGCAGTTTAGGCCACCAAGAGACCCAGTACTTC.

CDR3 amino acids: CASSQGTGVGQPQHF. CDR3 sequence (DNA): TGTGCCAGCAGCCAAGGCACAGGGGTCGGTCAGCCCCAGCATTTT. The rearrangement links TRBV3-1 (or the pseudogene TRBV3-2) to TRBJ1-5, with 7 bases that match TRBD1. The CDR3 covers 15 residues. CDR1 is LGHDT, CDR2 YNNKEL, per germline (reference sequence). V was clipped by 1 base and J by 6 bases; unmatched bases: 6.

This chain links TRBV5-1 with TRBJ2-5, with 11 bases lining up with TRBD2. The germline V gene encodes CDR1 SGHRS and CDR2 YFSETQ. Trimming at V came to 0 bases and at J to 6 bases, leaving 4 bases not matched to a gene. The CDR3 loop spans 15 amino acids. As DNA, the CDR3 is TGCGCCAGCAGCTTGGTAGCGGGGGGGCCGAAGACCCAGTACTTC. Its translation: CASSLVAGGPKTQYF.

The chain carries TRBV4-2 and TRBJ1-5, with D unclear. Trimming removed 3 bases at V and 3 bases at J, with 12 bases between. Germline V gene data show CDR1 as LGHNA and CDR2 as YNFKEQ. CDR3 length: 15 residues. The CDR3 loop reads CASSQEAEINQPQHF. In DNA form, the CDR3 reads TGTGCCAGCAGCCAGGAGGCCGAGATCAATCAGCCCCAGCATTTT.

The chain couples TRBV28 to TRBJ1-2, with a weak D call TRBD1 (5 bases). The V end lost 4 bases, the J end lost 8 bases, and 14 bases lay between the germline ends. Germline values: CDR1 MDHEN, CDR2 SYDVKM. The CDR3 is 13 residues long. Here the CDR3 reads CASSSPDTNGYTF. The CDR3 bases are TGTGCCAGCAGTTCCCCGGACACAAACGGCTACACCTTC.

CDR3 residues: CRLGEDGGYTF. CDR3 coding DNA: TGCAGGCTCGGGGAGGATGGGGGCTACACCTTC. This rearrangement joins TRBV29-1 to TRBJ1-2; D is undetermined. The germline V gene has CDR1 SQVTM and CDR2 ANQGSEA. The length of the CDR3 is 11 residues.

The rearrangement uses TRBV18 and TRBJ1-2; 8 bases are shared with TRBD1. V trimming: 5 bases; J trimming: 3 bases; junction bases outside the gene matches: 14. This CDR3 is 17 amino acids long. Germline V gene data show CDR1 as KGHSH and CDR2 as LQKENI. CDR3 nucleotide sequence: TGTGCCAGCTCATCAGGACAGGGAGGGGAGTCCGACTATGGCTACACCTTC. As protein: CASSSGQGGESDYGYTF.

CDR3 amino acids: CASSQSVRIYSKANEQFF. The CDR3 coding sequence is TGCGCCAGCAGCCAAAGCGTCCGAATTTATAGCAAGGCGAATGAGCAGTTCTTC. The chain carries TRBV4-1 and TRBJ2-1; D remains unclear. CDR3 length: 18 residues. Germline V lookup: CDR1 MGHRA, CDR2 YSYEKL. V was cut by 2 bases and J by 7 bases, with 24 bases left in between.

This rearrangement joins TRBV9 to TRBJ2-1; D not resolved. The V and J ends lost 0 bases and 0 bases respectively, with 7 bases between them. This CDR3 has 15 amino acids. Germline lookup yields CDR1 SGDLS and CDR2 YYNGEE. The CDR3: CASSVGPSSYNEQFF. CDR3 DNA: TGTGCCAGCAGCGTAGGACCCAGCTCCTACAATGAGCAGTTCTTC.

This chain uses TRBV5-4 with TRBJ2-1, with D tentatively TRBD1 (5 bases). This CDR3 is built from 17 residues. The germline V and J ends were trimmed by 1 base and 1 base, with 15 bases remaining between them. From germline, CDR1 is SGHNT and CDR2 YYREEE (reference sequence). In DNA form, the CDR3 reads TGTGCCAGCAGCTTGATTCGCCAGGGCGTTTCCTACAATGAGCAGTTCTTC. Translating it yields CASSLIRQGVSYNEQFF.

The CDR3 protein is CASSRLAGAFGETQYF. The CDR3 DNA follows: TGTGCCAGCAGCCGCCTAGCGGGAGCCTTCGGAGAGACCCAGTACTTC. The rearrangement links TRBV5-4 to TRBJ2-5; 10 nucleotides agree with TRBD2. V lost 4 bases, J lost 4 bases, and 10 bases stayed unmatched. CDR3 length: 16 residues. The germline V gene has CDR1 SGHNT and CDR2 YYREEE (reference sequence).

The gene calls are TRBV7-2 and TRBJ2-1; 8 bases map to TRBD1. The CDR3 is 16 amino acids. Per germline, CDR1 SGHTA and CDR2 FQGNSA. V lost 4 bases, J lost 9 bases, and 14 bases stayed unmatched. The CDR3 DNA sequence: TGTGCCAGCAGCTCCCGGACAGGGCGTAGTTGGGGTGAGCAGTTCTTC. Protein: CASSSRTGRSWGEQFF.